These T cell receptor beta chains were read from a single sample in a study of T cell repertoires in cytomegalovirus infection. From the reads, TCRdb called clonotypes with MiXCR, one entry per CDR3 protein. The profile shows 560,000 or so distinct CDR3 sequences, 16% of them singletons. The sample comprised CD8+ T cells from PBMCs. Every receptor here comes from a human donor in good health (CMV status not recorded). Some clones in this sample may be carry-over from other donors' samples. CDR3s include the opening cysteine and the closing phenylalanine or tryptophan. The order of the fields is J gene, V gene, CDR3 protein.

TRBJ2-3	TRBV24-1	CATSPGQTDTQYF
TRBJ1-6	TRBV7-9	CASSWDRGMSPLHF
TRBJ2-7	TRBV6-2/TRBV6-3	CASSYSRTGGNEQYF
TRBJ2-5	TRBV11-2	CASSSLRAEETQYF
TRBJ2-7	TRBV27	CASSLLDTRYEQYF
TRBJ2-1	TRBV6-5	CASSYSPGDLNEQFF
TRBJ2-7	TRBV4-1	CASSPPSSAEQYF
TRBJ2-1	TRBV7-3	CASSSAGEQFF
TRBJ2-3	TRBV10-3	CAISDPLAGGRDTQYF
TRBJ2-1	TRBV6-6	CASSRTGDEQFF
TRBJ2-6	TRBV7-6	CASSLEAWGSGANVLTF
TRBJ2-7	TRBV20-1	CSARDRKGPYEQYF
TRBJ2-1	TRBV19	CVRLAGGNEQFF
TRBJ2-3	TRBV2	CASSGTSGITDTQYF
TRBJ1-2	TRBV19	CASSSWTSRDGYTF
TRBJ1-2	TRBV7-9	CASSPPGQAIYGYTF
TRBJ1-5	TRBV28	CASSFEGKILYQPQHF